These 26 T cell receptor beta chains were sequenced from one sample in a study of blood T cell repertoires in COVID-19. The data were produced by immunoSEQ multiplex PCR, yet TCRdb's version contains in-frame clones alone and is incomplete. This repertoire shows 110,000 to 150,000 clones, roughly nine tenths found once; its top ten account for roughly 3.2%. The sample taken for sequencing was peripheral blood. These receptors came from a woman aged 55-69 years with active COVID-19.

This clone was detected once. The chain uses TRBV5-1 and TRBJ2-7; D call uncertain. The CDR3 is 15 amino acids. The V end lost 0 bases, the J end lost 3 bases, and 13 bases lay between the germline ends. CDR1 is SGHRS, CDR2 YFSETQ, per germline. DNA for the CDR3: TGCGCCAGCAGCTTGGGCAGTAGCTACAACTACGAGCAGTACTTC. Amino acids: CASSLGSSYNYEQYF.

The CDR3: CASSQDRGVNTEAFF. The DNA of the CDR3 is TGTGCCAGCAGCCAAGATCGGGGGGTGAACACTGAAGCTTTCTTT. The chain employs TRBV4-2 and TRBJ1-1; weak D call: TRBD1 (5 bases). The germline V gene encodes CDR1 LGHNA and CDR2 YNFKEQ. Trimming pared 0 bases from V and 0 bases from J, leaving 8 bases between. The CDR3 length is 15 residues.

This sequence joins TRBV9 and TRBJ1-2, with TRBD1 matching 10 bases. The CDR3 contains 19 residues. Germline CDR1 and CDR2: SGDLS and YYNGEE. The J segment lost 4 bases and the V segment lost 0 bases, leaving 15 bases of the junction unmatched. This CDR3 reads CASSVAGTGAQTDLYGYTF. The CDR3 coding sequence is TGTGCCAGCAGCGTAGCTGGGACAGGGGCGCAGACAGACCTCTATGGCTACACCTTC.

The count of this clone is one. The genes are TRBV7-7 and TRBJ2-1; D may be TRBD2 (6 bases). Trimming stripped 3 bases from V and 10 bases from J, with 10 bases between. Looked up from germline, CDR1 is SSHAT and CDR2 is FNYEAQ (reference sequence). The CDR3 is made up of 12 amino acids. CDR3 loop: CASSFNGREQFF. Written as DNA, the CDR3 is TGTGCCAGCAGCTTCAATGGGAGGGAGCAGTTCTTC.

CDR3 nucleotides: TGTGCCAGCAGTTCAACTCCCTCTAGCTCCTACAATGAGCAGTTCTTC. It is translated as CASSSTPSSSYNEQFF. This rearrangement joins TRBV2 to TRBJ2-1; D uncertain. CDR1 SNHLY and CDR2 FYNNEI come from the germline V gene. This CDR3 contains 16 residues. V was clipped by 5 bases and J by 0 bases, with 14 bases between them.

The rearrangement joins TRBV3-1 (or the pseudogene TRBV3-2) to TRBJ2-7; D is unresolved. The CDR3 extends over 15 amino acids. V gave up 3 bases and J gave up 1 base, with 13 bases separating them. Germline lookup yields CDR1 LGHDT and CDR2 YNNKEL (reference sequence). The CDR3 spells CASSQAASPSYEQYF. CDR3 nucleotides: TGTGCCAGCAGCCAGGCGGCTAGTCCTTCCTACGAGCAGTACTTC.

V is TRBV18 and J is TRBJ2-7; 7 bases are shared with TRBD2. In germline, CDR1 is KGHSH, CDR2 LQKENI. CDR3 length equals 15 residues. Losses at the gene ends were 0 bases for V and 4 bases for J; bases not matched to a gene: 6. This chain's CDR3 is CASSPPPGGPYEQYF. The CDR3 DNA reads as TGTGCCAGCTCACCACCCCCGGGAGGCCCATACGAGCAGTACTTC.

This clone was observed a single time. This chain links TRBV5-1 with TRBJ2-3, with 8 positions matching TRBD1. CDR3 length: 15 amino acids. Trimming took 0 bases from V and 0 from J; bases not matched to a gene: 0. The germline V gene has CDR1 SGHRS and CDR2 YFSETQ. The CDR3 sequence: CASSLDRGSTDTQYF. CDR3 in DNA: TGCGCCAGCAGCTTGGACAGGGGGAGCACAGATACGCAGTATTTT.

The rearrangement links TRBV28 to TRBJ1-1; 9 nucleotides match TRBD1. This CDR3 is 16 amino acids long. The germline gives CDR1 MDHEN, CDR2 SYDVKM. The J segment lost 1 base and the V segment lost 7 bases, leaving 10 bases of the junction unmatched. CDR3 residues: CASTPFGTGTNTEAFF. Here the CDR3 DNA reads TGTGCCAGCACCCCCTTCGGGACAGGGACGAACACTGAAGCTTTCTTT.

The rearrangement uses TRBV28 and TRBJ1-5; no firm D call. Germline lookup yields CDR1 MDHEN and CDR2 SYDVKM. The CDR3 is 14 amino acids. V shed 7 bases and J shed 9 bases, with 19 bases lying between them. In DNA, the CDR3 is TGTGCCAGCACCGATACACCCTCCCTTCTGCCCCAGCATTTT. As protein: CASTDTPSLLPQHF. Based on the CDR3 plus reference TRBV28 and TRBJ1-5, the full variable domain is DVKVTQSSRYLVKRTGEKVFLECVQDMDHENMFWYRQDPGLGLRLIYFSYDVKMKEKGDIPEGYSVSREKKERFSLILESASTNQTSMYLCASTDTPSLLPQHFGDGTRLSIL.

J is TRBJ2-3 and V is TRBV30, with D maybe TRBD1 (7 bases). V dropped 0 bases and J dropped 9 bases, with 13 bases sitting between them. Germline V lookup: CDR1 GTSNPN, CDR2 SVGIG (reference sequence). The CDR3 is 13 amino acids. The CDR3 reads CAWSVTGAGTQYF. CDR3 DNA: TGTGCCTGGAGTGTTACAGGGGCGGGGACGCAGTATTTT.

The chain uses TRBV5-5 and TRBJ1-4; D remains ambiguous. Germline CDR1 reads SGHKS; CDR2 reads YYEKEE (reference sequence). Trimming shortened V by 1 base and J by 0 bases, and 7 bases separated the two germline ends. This CDR3 has 15 residues. The CDR3 reads CASSLSATTNEKLFF. CDR3 coding DNA: TGTGCCAGCAGCTTGTCTGCGACAACTAATGAAAAACTGTTTTTT.

This clone was recorded only once. The chain combines TRBV7-9 with TRBJ1-1; the D is unclear. The germline gives CDR1 SEHNR, CDR2 FQNEAQ (reference sequence). Trimming removed 4 bases from V and 2 bases from J, with 11 bases in between. The CDR3 spans 14 residues. DNA for the CDR3: TGTGCCAGCAGCTATCCTCGGGATAACACTGAAGCTTTCTTT. Translated, it gives CASSYPRDNTEAFF.

CDR3 nucleotides: TGTGCCAGCAGTTCGCCTCTCATGGGGCACCAAGAGACCCAGTACTTC. Translation: CASSSPLMGHQETQYF. V gene TRBV6-2 or TRBV6-3 combines with J gene TRBJ2-5, with D maybe TRBD1 (5 bases). Germline loops: CDR1 MNHEY, CDR2 SVGEGT. This CDR3 has 16 residues. The V and J ends lost 4 bases and 0 bases respectively, with 15 bases between them.

V gene TRBV5-1 combines with J gene TRBJ2-1, with D possibly matching TRBD2 (6 bases). This CDR3 is built from 15 residues. The V and J ends lost 4 bases and 9 bases respectively, with 20 bases between them. Germline V gives CDR1 SGHRS, CDR2 YFSETQ. CDR3 amino acids: CASSLLRGRVTEQFF. The CDR3 DNA reads TGCGCCAGCAGCCTGTTGCGGGGTCGTGTAACTGAGCAGTTCTTC. Filled out from reference TRBV5-1 and TRBJ2-1, the complete variable domain reads KAGVTQTPRYLIKTRGQQVTLSCSPISGHRSVSWYQQTPGQGLQFLFEYFSETQRNKGNFPGRFSGRQFSNSRSEMNVSTLELGDSALYLCASSLLRGRVTEQFFGPGTRLTVL.

CDR3 in amino acids: CASSLQTGFYNEQFF. In DNA form, the CDR3 reads TGTGCCAGCAGTCTCCAGACAGGGTTCTACAATGAGCAGTTCTTC. The rearrangement links TRBV6-5 to TRBJ2-1, with TRBD1 identical over 7 bases. The CDR3 sequence is 15 residues long. CDR1 is MNHEY, CDR2 SVGAGI, per germline. J lost 3 bases, V lost 5 bases, and 7 bases had no gene match.

V and J are TRBV7-6 and TRBJ2-2; D may be TRBD2 (6 bases). V was cut by 1 base and J by 6 bases, with 15 bases left in between. Germline V gene data show CDR1 as SGHVS and CDR2 as FNYEAQ. CDR3 length: 16 residues. The CDR3 spells CASSLGATPGAGELFF. DNA for the CDR3: TGTGCCAGCAGCTTAGGGGCTACACCGGGGGCCGGGGAGCTGTTTTTT. The full variable domain, with the rest looked up from reference TRBV7-6 and TRBJ2-2, is GAGVSQSPRYKVTKRGQDVALRCDPISGHVSLYWYRQALGQGPEFLTYFNYEAQQDKSGLPNDRFSAERPEGSISTLTIQRTEQRDSAMYRCASSLGATPGAGELFFGEGSRLTVL.

The rearrangement links TRBV5-1 to TRBJ2-5; D is possibly TRBD1 (5 bases). This CDR3 has 14 amino acids. Trimming removed 2 bases from V and 4 bases from J, with 12 bases in between. Germline loops: CDR1 SGHRS, CDR2 YFSETQ. The CDR3 spells CASSFAPGPETQYF. The CDR3 coding sequence is TGCGCCAGCAGCTTTGCTCCAGGGCCAGAGACCCAGTACTTC.

The CDR3: CATSDPGRGNEQFF. In DNA form, the CDR3 reads TGTGCCACCAGTGATCCCGGGAGGGGAAATGAGCAGTTCTTC. The chain employs TRBV24-1 and TRBJ2-1; 8 positions agree with TRBD2. The junction had 4 bases not matched to a gene; V was cut back by 3 bases and J by 7 bases. CDR3 length equals 14 residues. CDR1 is KGHDR and CDR2 is SFDVKD in the germline V gene.

The CDR3 sequence: CASSPTRETLSYEQYF. CDR3 nucleotide sequence: TGTGCCAGCAGCCCCACTAGGGAAACGCTTTCCTACGAGCAGTACTTC. The J gene is TRBJ2-7, the V gene TRBV7-3; maybe TRBD2 (5 bases). This CDR3 contains 16 residues. Germline loops: CDR1 SGHTA, CDR2 FQGTGA. V was shortened by 5 bases and J by 1 base, with 18 bases between the two germline ends.

The gene calls are TRBV5-1 and TRBJ2-7, with TRBD1 identical over 9 bases. This CDR3 spans 16 amino acids. Trimming took 4 bases from V and 3 from J; bases not matched to a gene: 11. The germline V gene encodes CDR1 SGHRS and CDR2 YFSETQ. The CDR3 sequence: CASSADPGQGRYEQYF. The CDR3 DNA sequence: TGCGCCAGCAGCGCGGACCCGGGACAGGGCCGCTACGAGCAGTACTTC.

This clone was seen only once. This sequence joins TRBV30 and TRBJ1-5; TRBD1 matches 10 bases. J lost 4 bases, V lost 5 bases, and 8 bases had no gene match. In germline, CDR1 is GTSNPN, CDR2 SVGIG (reference sequence). The CDR3 runs 15 residues. CDR3 region: CAWSPGTGANQPQHF. The CDR3 bases are TGTGCCTGGTCCCCCGGGACAGGGGCGAATCAGCCCCAGCATTTT.

CDR3 DNA sequence: TGCGCCAGCAGCCGCCAAGCCCCTGTAGCGGGGTACTACGAGCAGTACTTC. Its protein is CASSRQAPVAGYYEQYF. The chain uses TRBV5-1 and TRBJ2-7; the match to TRBD2 covers 8 bases. Trimming at V came to 4 bases and at J to 3 bases, leaving 15 bases not matched to a gene. Germline V CDR1 and CDR2: SGHRS, YFSETQ. The CDR3 extends over 17 amino acids. Supplemented by reference TRBV5-1 and TRBJ2-7, the full variable domain reads KAGVTQTPRYLIKTRGQQVTLSCSPISGHRSVSWYQQTPGQGLQFLFEYFSETQRNKGNFPGRFSGRQFSNSRSEMNVSTLELGDSALYLCASSRQAPVAGYYEQYFGPGTRLTVT.

The chain has TRBV28 and TRBJ1-2, with a possible D match to TRBD1 (5 bases). Deletions cut 3 bases from V and 7 bases from J, with 12 bases between. The CDR3 consists of 13 residues. Germline V gene lookup returns CDR1 MDHEN and CDR2 SYDVKM. CDR3 DNA: TGTGCCAGCAGTTTGGGGACTCGGGGTGGCTACACCTTC. It yields the protein CASSLGTRGGYTF.

The chain carries TRBV9 and TRBJ2-7; 10 bases agree with TRBD1. Trimming at V came to 3 bases and at J to 3 bases, leaving 6 bases not matched to a gene. CDR1 SGDLS and CDR2 YYNGEE come from the germline V gene. The CDR3 runs to 15 residues. In nucleotides, the CDR3 is TGTGCCAGCAGCGCCTGGACAGGGGGGGACTACGAGCAGTACTTC. Its translation is CASSAWTGGDYEQYF.

The gene calls are TRBV5-4 and TRBJ2-7, with 12 bases identical to TRBD2. The germline V gene has CDR1 SGHNT and CDR2 YYREEE (reference sequence). V shed 4 bases and J 6 bases; nucleotides not matched to a gene: 5. This CDR3 has 14 residues. The CDR3 bases are TGTGCCAGCAGCCCGACTAGCGGGAGAGGCGAGCAGTACTTC. It codes for CASSPTSGRGEQYF.